These T cell receptor beta chains were read from a single sample in a study of blood T cell repertoires in COVID-19. The method was immunoSEQ multiplex PCR; TCRdb's version includes in-frame clones alone and lacks a portion of them. The profile shows 250,000 or so clones, 88% of them singletons. Sequenced material: PBMCs or T cells enriched from blood (not recorded which). The receptors derive from a woman in her forties with acute COVID-19. Both conserved end residues are part of each CDR3. The D gene is left open where the match is weak. Some rows have no size entry. The others give once, few or many, or a class for an expanded clone.

cdr3_aa cdr3_nt clone_size d_call j_call v_call
CASSQLVAGGRQYNEQFF TGCGCCAGCAGCCAATTGGTAGCGGGGGGACGACAATACAATGAGCAGTTCTTC . TRBD2 TRBJ2-1 TRBV4-1
CASSPQQSNQPQHF TGTGCCAGCTCACCTCAACAGAGTAATCAGCCCCAGCATTTT . . TRBJ1-5 TRBV18
CASSQHGGPDGYTF TGTGCCAGCAGCCAACACGGGGGGCCGGATGGCTACACCTTC . . TRBJ1-2 TRBV7-2
CASRPTGFYGYTF TGTGCCAGCAGGCCTACAGGGTTCTATGGCTACACCTTC . . TRBJ1-2 TRBV27
CASRRQGSTDTQYF TGTGCCAGCAGGAGACAGGGCTCAACAGATACGCAGTATTTT . TRBD1 TRBJ2-3 TRBV5-5
CASSDPGAPLHF TGTGCCAGCAGTGACCCCGGGGCACCCCTCCACTTT . . TRBJ1-6 TRBV6-2/TRBV6-3
CASSQQTGARSGNTIYF TGTGCCAGCAGCCAACAGACAGGTGCGAGATCTGGAAACACCATATATTTT . . TRBJ1-3 TRBV7-9
CASSQAPGQTYGYTF TGTGCCAGCAGCCAAGCCCCCGGACAGACGTATGGCTACACCTTC once . TRBJ1-2 TRBV3-1/TRBV3-2
CATTLAGGNQETQYF TGTGCCACTACACTAGCGGGAGGGAACCAAGAGACCCAGTACTTC once TRBD2 TRBJ2-5 TRBV11-3
CASSEDGATNEKLFF TGTGCCAGCAGTGAAGACGGTGCAACTAATGAAAAACTGTTTTTT . . TRBJ1-4 TRBV2
CASSLSRGQANSPLHF TGTGCCAGCAGCTTAAGCCGGGGACAGGCTAATTCACCCCTCCACTTT . TRBD1 TRBJ1-6 TRBV7-2
CASSLYPAEGLFF TGTGCCAGCAGTTTATACCCAGCGGAGGGGCTGTTTTTT . . TRBJ2-2 TRBV28
CSVEGLAGGYNEQFF TGCAGCGTTGAGGGACTAGCGGGAGGGTACAATGAGCAGTTCTTC . TRBD2 TRBJ2-1 TRBV29-1
CASNPNRGVNQPQHF TGTGCCAGTAATCCCAACAGGGGGGTGAATCAGCCCCAGCATTTT . TRBD1 TRBJ1-5 TRBV19
CASSPRTGEAFF TGTGCCAGCAGCCCAAGGACAGGTGAAGCTTTCTTT . TRBD1 TRBJ1-1 TRBV7-9
CASSLVQGETQYF TGTGCCAGCAGCTTAGTACAGGGTGAGACCCAGTACTTC . . TRBJ2-5 TRBV11-2
CASRPSGLNTEAFF TGTGCCAGCAGGCCGTCAGGGCTGAACACTGAAGCTTTCTTT . . TRBJ1-1 TRBV11-2
CASSLWGEGYNSPLHF TGTGCCAGCAGTTTATGGGGGGAGGGGTATAATTCACCCCTCCACTTT . . TRBJ1-6 TRBV27
CAWSQNEKLFF TGTGCCTGGAGTCAAAATGAAAAACTGTTTTTT . . TRBJ1-4 TRBV30
CASSEAPGGNQPQHF TGTGCCAGCAGTGAAGCGCCAGGGGGCAATCAGCCCCAGCATTTT few . TRBJ1-5 TRBV6-1